This entry lists 22 T cell receptor beta chains sequenced from one sample in a study of identical twins. TCRdb re-derived calls from the 5' RACE reads in MiXCR, one entry per CDR3 protein. The sample lists some 710,000 distinct CDR3 sequences, less than 7% occurring once. Specimen: naive T cells sorted from blood. The origin of the receptors is a man aged 18 to 30 in good health.

There are many counts of this clonotype. The rearrangement uses TRBV4-2 and TRBJ2-1; weak D call: TRBD2 (6 bases). The V end lost 0 bases, the J end lost 0 bases, and 12 bases lay between the germline ends. The CDR3 consists of 17 residues. The germline gives CDR1 LGHNA, CDR2 YNFKEQ. The CDR3 DNA follows: TGTGCCAGCAGCCAAGATGGTGCGGGATCCTCCTACAATGAGCAGTTCTTC. Translation gives CASSQDGAGSSYNEQFF.

This clonotype was recorded at least ten times. V and J are TRBV27 and TRBJ2-1, with D possibly matching TRBD2 (6 bases). Germline V gene lookup returns CDR1 MNHEY and CDR2 SMNVEV (reference sequence). V was shortened by 4 bases and J by 2 bases, with 9 bases between the two germline ends. CDR3 length: 14 residues. CDR3 in amino acids: CASSWDSPYNEQFF. In DNA form, the CDR3 reads TGTGCCAGCAGTTGGGACTCTCCCTACAATGAGCAGTTCTTC.

This clonotype has a handful of counts. The chain has TRBV14 and TRBJ2-7; D might be TRBD2 (6 bases). Trimming removed 6 bases from V and 5 bases from J, with 23 bases in between. The V gene's germline CDR1 is SGHDN and CDR2 FVKESK. CDR3 length equals 16 residues. Here the CDR3 reads CASSPRTGQGGNEQYF. The DNA for the CDR3 is TGTGCCAGCAGTCCAAGAACGGGGCAGGGAGGTAACGAGCAGTACTTC.

This clonotype was counted ten times or more. The chain recombines TRBV28 with TRBJ2-1; D gene unclear. The CDR3 sequence is 13 residues long. CDR1 and CDR2 (germline): MDHEN, SYDVKM. V lost 3 bases, J lost 6 bases, and 9 bases lay in between. CDR3 in DNA: TGTGCCAGCAGTTTGAAGTTACCCAATGAGCAGTTCTTC. Amino acid sequence: CASSLKLPNEQFF.

This clonotype was seen repeatedly, ten times or more. The chain couples TRBV29-1 to TRBJ2-5; D is ambiguous. Deletions cut 6 bases from V and 4 bases from J, with 9 bases between. Germline values: CDR1 SQVTM, CDR2 ANQGSEA. This CDR3 has 11 amino acids. For the CDR3, the DNA is TGCAGCGTGGGGAATTTAGAGACCCAGTACTTC. Protein: CSVGNLETQYF.

The sample holds one count of this clonotype. The chain links TRBV6-5 to TRBJ2-4, with D tentatively TRBD1 (6 bases). The CDR3 loop spans 15 amino acids. Germline CDR1 reads MNHEY; CDR2 reads SVGAGI. Trimming stripped 4 bases from V and 1 base from J, with 11 bases between. CDR3 coding DNA: TGTGCCAGCAGTTCTCCAGACAGGGCCAAAAACATTCAGTACTTC. This translates into CASSSPDRAKNIQYF.

This clonotype appeared a few times. This sequence joins TRBV4-2 and TRBJ2-1; D call uncertain. V lost 0 bases, J lost 12 bases, and 9 bases lay in between. This CDR3 spans 12 amino acids. CDR1 and CDR2 (germline): LGHNA, YNFKEQ. The CDR3 DNA reads as TGTGCCAGCAGCCAAGAGGGTCAGGCGCAGTTCTTC. Protein sequence: CASSQEGQAQFF.

This clonotype was observed a handful of times. This chain uses TRBV4-2 with TRBJ2-7; D remains unclear. The CDR3 spans 14 residues. CDR1 and CDR2 from the germline V gene are LGHNA and YNFKEQ. Trimming took off 1 base at V and 2 bases at J, with 9 bases between the two ends. In DNA, the CDR3 is TGTGCCAGCAGCCAAGTGGGCCAACCCTACGAGCAGTACTTC. Its translation: CASSQVGQPYEQYF.

This clonotype was found many times. The chain couples TRBV20-1 to TRBJ2-5; maybe TRBD2 (5 bases). V was trimmed by 4 bases and J by 0 bases, leaving 6 bases between them. The CDR3 extends over 12 amino acids. CDR1 is DFQATT, CDR2 SNEGSKA, per germline (reference sequence). CDR3 bases: TGCAGTGCTACCGGGAACCAAGAGACCCAGTACTTC. Translation: CSATGNQETQYF.

In this sample, this clonotype turned up many times. This chain links TRBV11-2 with TRBJ2-1, with D unresolved. The V and J ends lost 1 base and 0 bases respectively, with 13 bases between them. Germline-derived CDR1 and CDR2 are SGHAT and FQNNGV. This CDR3 is 17 amino acids long. This CDR3 reads CASSLAVLSSSYNEQFF. The DNA for the CDR3 is TGTGCCAGCAGCTTAGCTGTCCTCTCGAGCTCCTACAATGAGCAGTTCTTC.

At least ten counts were recorded for this clonotype. This chain connects TRBV28 to TRBJ2-7; unclear D gene. CDR1 is MDHEN, CDR2 SYDVKM, per germline. With 4 bases removed from V and 0 bases from J, the gap between germline ends came to 10 bases. CDR3 length: 14 amino acids. The CDR3 loop is CASSSIGFSYEQYF. The CDR3 DNA sequence: TGTGCCAGCAGTTCTATTGGATTCTCCTACGAGCAGTACTTC.

The table lists this clonotype with a few counts. This chain joins TRBV20-1 and TRBJ2-1, with D possibly matching TRBD2 (6 bases). Trimming pared 6 bases from V and 0 bases from J, leaving 18 bases between. The CDR3 runs 16 residues. Germline loops: CDR1 DFQATT, CDR2 SNEGSKA (reference sequence). CDR3 DNA: TGCAGTGCCCACCCTTGGGACTCAAGCTCCTACAATGAGCAGTTCTTC. It specifies CSAHPWDSSSYNEQFF.

The rearrangement joins TRBV7-2 to TRBJ1-6, with 7 bases aligning to TRBD1. Germline V CDR1 and CDR2: SGHTA, FQGNSA. V trimming: 4 bases; J trimming: 6 bases; junction bases outside the gene matches: 3. The CDR3 spans 14 residues. The CDR3 reads CASSSEGANSPLHF. The DNA for the CDR3 is TGTGCCAGCAGCTCAGAGGGGGCTAATTCACCCCTCCACTTT. The whole variable domain, filled in from reference TRBV7-2 and TRBJ1-6, reads GAGVSQSPSNKVTEKGKDVELRCDPISGHTALYWYRQSLGQGLEFLIYFQGNSAPDKSGLPSDRFSAERTGGSVSTLTIQRTQQEDSAVYLCASSSEGANSPLHFGNGTRLTVT.

This clonotype has just a few counts. V usage is TRBV28 and J usage is TRBJ2-7, with D uncertain. Germline-derived CDR1 and CDR2 are MDHEN and SYDVKM. The CDR3 covers 14 residues. The V end was cut by 3 bases, the J end by 2 bases, with 11 bases between. Here the CDR3 reads CASSLAPLAYEQYF. The DNA of the CDR3 is TGTGCCAGCAGTTTGGCGCCCCTCGCCTACGAGCAGTACTTC.

This chain uses TRBV20-1 with TRBJ2-3; D is ambiguous. CDR3 length equals 14 residues. V was clipped by 1 base and J by 5 bases, with 13 bases between them. Per germline, CDR1 DFQATT and CDR2 SNEGSKA (reference sequence). CDR3 in amino acids: CSARGRQIQDTQYF. CDR3 sequence (DNA): TGCAGTGCTAGAGGGCGGCAGATACAAGATACGCAGTATTTT.

About this clonotype itself: A much larger clone differs by one base, so this may be a read error. In this CDR3 the conserved last residue, phenylalanine or tryptophan, is missing, so a read error is likely. The chain couples TRBV18 to TRBJ2-7; TRBD1 aligns across 7 bases. The germline V gene encodes CDR1 KGHSH and CDR2 LQKENI. The CDR3 totals 15 residues. V was pared by 2 bases and J by 1 base, with 5 bases of the junction left unmatched. The CDR3 loop is CASSPKQGLSYEQYL. The CDR3 DNA follows: TGTGCCAGCTCACCAAAACAGGGGTTATCCTACGAGCAGTACTTG.

This clonotype has at least ten counts. The J gene is TRBJ2-7, the V gene TRBV15; unclear D gene. Germline loops: CDR1 LNHNV, CDR2 YYDKDF (reference sequence). The CDR3 extends over 14 amino acids. Trimming stripped 1 base from V and 1 base from J, with 8 bases between. The CDR3 coding sequence is TGTGCCACCAGCAGAGTGGGCCGGTCCTACGAGCAGTACTTC. Its protein is CATSRVGRSYEQYF.

This clonotype has only a few counts. This chain joins TRBV4-1 and TRBJ1-5, with D possibly TRBD1 on 5 matching bases. The CDR3 is 15 amino acids. Deletions cut 0 bases from V and 7 bases from J, with 13 bases between. The germline V gene has CDR1 MGHRA and CDR2 YSYEKL. The CDR3 DNA reads as TGCGCCAGCAGCCAAGATCCTACTCCAGGGCAGCCCCAGCATTTT. Amino acid sequence: CASSQDPTPGQPQHF.

This clonotype was seen only a few times. The V gene is TRBV7-2, the J gene TRBJ2-1, with TRBD2 matching over 14 bases. J lost 1 base, V lost 0 bases, and 8 bases had no gene match. The CDR3 runs 20 residues. The germline V gene encodes CDR1 SGHTA and CDR2 FQGNSA. As DNA, the CDR3 is TGTGCCAGCAGCTTAGCCTCGGGACTAGCGGGAGTTGGGTCCTACAATGAGCAGTTCTTC. Translated: CASSLASGLAGVGSYNEQFF.

Ten or more counts support this clonotype. This chain links TRBV24-1 with TRBJ2-2, with D unresolved. Trimming shortened V by 1 base and J by 1 base, and 9 bases separated the two germline ends. Looked up from germline, CDR1 is KGHDR and CDR2 is SFDVKD. This CDR3 comprises 16 residues. CDR3 nucleotide sequence: TGTGCCACCAGTGATTTATGGCAGGAGAACACCGGGGAGCTGTTTTTT. Its translation: CATSDLWQENTGELFF.

This clonotype was seen ten or more times. The V call is TRBV12-3 or TRBV12-4, the J call TRBJ1-2, with D unclear. Trimming left V 1 base short and J 7 bases short, with 10 bases between. This CDR3 comprises 13 residues. The CDR3: CASSLVRGGGYTF. The DNA of the CDR3 is TGTGCCAGCAGTTTAGTACGGGGAGGTGGCTACACCTTC.

The V gene is TRBV3-1, the J gene TRBJ2-2; D is uncertain. V lost 0 bases to trimming and J lost 8 bases, with 10 bases between them. Per germline, CDR1 LGHDT and CDR2 YNNKEL (reference sequence). This CDR3 comprises 14 residues. The CDR3 here is CASSQDPTSGELFF. CDR3 sequence (DNA): TGTGCCAGCAGCCAAGATCCGACTTCTGGGGAGCTGTTTTTT.